The 22 T cell receptor beta chains below all came from one sample that was sequenced in a study of shared clonotypes between healthy human individuals. Assay used: immunoSEQ multiplex PCR; TCRdb lists only in-frame clones, some missing. The sample records millions of clones, 90% to 95% being singletons. The sequenced sample was naive CD4+ T cells sorted from blood. Described subset: CD45RA+ positively selected. The receptors shown here come from a man aged 18 to 29 in good health.

The chain couples TRBV4-3 to TRBJ2-1; D possibly uses TRBD1 or TRBD2 (5 bases each). This CDR3 has 13 amino acids. CDR1 is LGHNA and CDR2 is YSLEER in the germline V gene. Trimming stripped 4 bases from V and 7 bases from J, with 11 bases between. The CDR3 reads CASSRTQGNEQFF. CDR3 sequence (DNA): TGCGCCAGCAGCCGGACTCAGGGAAATGAGCAGTTCTTC.

The rearrangement uses TRBV18 and TRBJ2-5; D remains unclear. The CDR3 extends over 15 amino acids. The V gene's germline CDR1 is KGHSH and CDR2 LQKENI. Trimming cost V 5 bases and J 1 base, with 14 bases left between them. In DNA, the CDR3 is TGTGCCAGCTCAAGTCTCCAGCGCGTCCAAGAGACCCAGTACTTC. Its translation is CASSSLQRVQETQYF.

This clone appeared a few times. V and J are TRBV5-1 and TRBJ2-5; D call uncertain. Germline assignment: CDR1 SGHRS and CDR2 YFSETQ. This CDR3 is 15 amino acids long. Trimming removed 4 bases from V and 5 bases from J, with 18 bases in between. For the CDR3, the DNA is TGCGCCAGCAGCCCTAGGGCTCTGCTAGGGGAGACCCAGTACTTC. It encodes CASSPRALLGETQYF.

The chain carries TRBV5-1 and TRBJ1-1; no definite D call. The CDR3 totals 15 residues. The germline V gene encodes CDR1 SGHRS and CDR2 YFSETQ. Trimming left V 2 bases short and J 1 base short, with 12 bases between. CDR3 region: CASSFPGTANTEAFF. DNA of the CDR3: TGCGCCAGCAGCTTCCCCGGTACTGCGAACACTGAAGCTTTCTTT.

The chain links TRBV11-2 to TRBJ2-3, with TRBD2 matching over 10 bases. Germline CDR1 and CDR2: SGHAT and FQNNGV. V shed 3 bases, J shed 3 bases, and the junction held 9 bases outside the gene matches. The CDR3 covers 17 residues. The CDR3 loop reads CASSLRAAGGPTDTQYF. For the CDR3, the DNA is TGTGCCAGCAGCTTGCGGGCAGCGGGGGGGCCGACAGATACGCAGTATTTT.

Turning to this clone: The same CDR3 can be traced to other DNA sequences in this sample. V gene TRBV18 combines with J gene TRBJ2-7, with a possible D match to TRBD1 (6 bases). CDR1 and CDR2 (germline): KGHSH, LQKENI. V was pared by 2 bases and J by 3 bases, with 11 bases between. The CDR3 is 14 amino acids. The CDR3: CASSPKQGDYEQYF. The CDR3, as DNA: TGTGCCAGCTCACCAAAACAGGGAGACTACGAGCAGTACTTC.

The V call is TRBV5-1, the J call TRBJ1-3; 9 bases agree with TRBD1. With V trimmed by 4 bases and J by 0 bases, 11 bases remained unmatched. The CDR3 covers 18 residues. Germline CDR1 is SGHRS and CDR2 is YFSETQ. In nucleotides, the CDR3 is TGCGCCAGCAGCCTAAACCAACAGGGGGCTACCTCTGGAAACACCATATATTTT. Translated: CASSLNQQGATSGNTIYF.

The gene calls are TRBV27 and TRBJ2-1; D not certain. The germline V and J ends were trimmed by 2 bases and 6 bases, with 8 bases remaining between them. The germline V gene has CDR1 MNHEY and CDR2 SMNVEV (reference sequence). The CDR3 contains 13 residues. The DNA of the CDR3 is TGTGCCAGCAGTTTACGTCGAGGCAATGAGCAGTTCTTC. It is translated as CASSLRRGNEQFF.

This clone has a single count. The rearrangement links TRBV6-1 to TRBJ2-7; 10 bases align to TRBD2. Looked up from germline, CDR1 is MNHNS and CDR2 is SASEGT. The CDR3 is 15 amino acids. The V gene end was trimmed by 6 bases and the J gene end by 3 bases; junction bases not matched to a gene: 8. The CDR3 nucleotides are TGTGCCAGCAGGGTGACTAGCGGGTTTTTCTACGAGCAGTACTTC. Its translation: CASRVTSGFFYEQYF.

This chain links TRBV7-9 with TRBJ1-2, with D perhaps TRBD1 (6 bases). This CDR3 contains 13 residues. V dropped 1 base and J dropped 3 bases, with 6 bases sitting between them. CDR1 is SEHNR, CDR2 FQNEAQ, per germline (reference sequence). The CDR3 nucleotides read TGTGCCAGCAGCTTAGGGACAGACTATGGCTACACCTTC. It encodes CASSLGTDYGYTF.

The V gene is TRBV2, the J gene TRBJ1-5, with D hard to call. CDR1 and CDR2 from the germline V gene are SNHLY and FYNNEI. Trimming shortened V by 7 bases and J by 4 bases, and 17 bases separated the two germline ends. The CDR3 loop spans 15 amino acids. This chain's CDR3 is CASTPTSPWNQPQHF. In nucleotides, the CDR3 is TGTGCCAGCACTCCGACCTCTCCGTGGAATCAGCCCCAGCATTTT.

This chain links TRBV5-4 with TRBJ2-3, with D hard to call. The CDR3 has 14 amino acids. Germline values: CDR1 SGHNT, CDR2 YYREEE (reference sequence). Trimming stripped 1 base from V and 1 base from J, with 7 bases between. The CDR3 DNA reads TGTGCCAGCAGCTTGCCTCCGGGCACAGATACGCAGTATTTT. Its protein product is CASSLPPGTDTQYF.

The chain recombines TRBV11-2 with TRBJ2-4; 9 positions agree with TRBD2. The CDR3 is 16 amino acids. V gave up 5 bases and J gave up 1 base; unmatched junction bases: 6. CDR1 and CDR2 from the germline V gene are SGHAT and FQNNGV. CDR3 bases: TGTGCCAGCAGCCGCCTAGCGGGAACTGCCAAAAACATTCAGTACTTC. It specifies CASSRLAGTAKNIQYF. Full variable domain (outside the CDR3, taken from reference TRBV11-2 and TRBJ2-4): EAGVAQSPRYKIIEKRQSVAFWCNPISGHATLYWYQQILGQGPKLLIQFQNNGVVDDSQLPKDRFSAERLKGVDSTLKIQPAKLEDSAVYLCASSRLAGTAKNIQYFGAGTRLSVL.

The chain has TRBV4-3 and TRBJ2-3; D is uncertain. The CDR3 has 14 amino acids. Between the trimmed V and J ends, which lost 0 bases and 6 bases, there was a span of 10 bases. Germline V CDR1 and CDR2: LGHNA, YSLEER. The CDR3 reads CASSQEAVGDTQYF. The CDR3 DNA reads as TGCGCCAGCAGCCAAGAAGCCGTGGGGGATACGCAGTATTTT.

V and J are TRBV6-5 and TRBJ1-2; no clear D gene. Trimming stripped 6 bases from V and 6 bases from J, with 17 bases between. CDR1 and CDR2 from the germline V gene are MNHEY and SVGAGI. The CDR3 length is 14 residues. The CDR3: CASRLRGGRDGYTF. CDR3 sequence (DNA): TGTGCCAGCAGATTACGGGGTGGACGGGATGGCTACACCTTC.

The rearrangement links TRBV2 to TRBJ2-5; TRBD1 matches at 7 bases. J was trimmed by 1 base and V by 6 bases; bases with no gene match: 5. Germline lookup yields CDR1 SNHLY and CDR2 FYNNEI. This CDR3 is built from 14 residues. CDR3 nucleotides: TGTGCCAGCAGCCCTCGGACAGGCCAAGAGACCCAGTACTTC. Its protein product is CASSPRTGQETQYF.

The chain joins TRBV11-3 to TRBJ2-5; D tentatively reads TRBD1 or TRBD2 (5 bases each). This CDR3 comprises 13 residues. The germline CDR1 and CDR2 sequences are SGHNT and YENEEA. The V gene lost 3 bases and the J gene lost 4 bases, with 9 bases spanning the gap. The CDR3 DNA is TGTGCCAGCAGCTTTGGGGGTGCAGAGACCCAGTACTTC. Encoded protein: CASSFGGAETQYF.

On this clone: A clone one base away is much larger, so this may be a read error. In the same sample, other DNA sequences code for this CDR3. The rearrangement uses TRBV5-1 and TRBJ2-7; no reliable D call. V lost 0 bases to trimming and J lost 6 bases, with 4 bases between them. The CDR3 contains 11 residues. Germline V CDR1 and CDR2: SGHRS, YFSETQ. The CDR3 sequence is CASSLGAEQYF. The CDR3 coding sequence is TGCGCCAGCAGCTTGGGGGCCGAGCAGTACTTC.

V is TRBV5-1 and J is TRBJ2-7; possibly TRBD1 for D (5 bases). Trimming cost V 4 bases and J 2 bases, with 10 bases left between them. Germline CDR1 reads SGHRS; CDR2 reads YFSETQ. The CDR3 is 13 residues long. DNA of the CDR3: TGCGCCAGCAGCGTGGACACGCCCTACGAGCAGTACTTC. Residues: CASSVDTPYEQYF.

The chain joins TRBV7-2 to TRBJ1-2; D perhaps matches TRBD1 (5 bases). Germline-derived CDR1 and CDR2 are SGHTA and FQGNSA. The CDR3 sequence is 16 residues long. The germline V and J ends were trimmed by 1 base and 5 bases, with 17 bases remaining between them. The CDR3 protein is CASSLGSAGKGYGYTF. The CDR3 DNA follows: TGTGCCAGCAGCTTAGGTTCGGCAGGGAAGGGGTATGGCTACACCTTC.

This clone was seen only once. This chain's CDR3 is CAWSGGRSSYNEQFF. The DNA of the CDR3 is TGTGCCTGGAGTGGCGGGAGGAGCTCCTACAATGAGCAGTTCTTC. The chain joins TRBV30 to TRBJ2-1, with 8 bases fitting TRBD2. Germline assignment: CDR1 GTSNPN and CDR2 SVGIG (reference sequence). Losses at the gene ends were 1 base for V and 0 bases for J; bases not matched to a gene: 2. The CDR3 contains 15 residues.

Details on this clone: Other DNA sequences within the sample encode an identical CDR3. This chain joins TRBV10-3 and TRBJ2-7; 9 nucleotides match TRBD2. The length of the CDR3 is 15 residues. Germline values: CDR1 ENHRY, CDR2 SYGVKD. V was pared by 0 bases and J by 3 bases, with 3 bases of the junction left unmatched. The CDR3 DNA sequence: TGTGCCATCAGTGAGTCGGATAGCGGGAGCTACGAGCAGTACTTC. Translation gives CAISESDSGSYEQYF.